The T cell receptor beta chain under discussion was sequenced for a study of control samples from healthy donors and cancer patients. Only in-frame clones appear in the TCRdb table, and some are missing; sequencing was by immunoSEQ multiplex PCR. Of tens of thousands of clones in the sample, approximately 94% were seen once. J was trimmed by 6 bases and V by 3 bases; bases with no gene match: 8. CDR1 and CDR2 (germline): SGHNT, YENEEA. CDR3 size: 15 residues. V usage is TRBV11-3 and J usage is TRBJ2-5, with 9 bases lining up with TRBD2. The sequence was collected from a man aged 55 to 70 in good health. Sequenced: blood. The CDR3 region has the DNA TGTGCCAGCAGCTTCAATGGCGGGGGGGCTAAGACCCAGTACTTC. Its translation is CASSFNGGGAKTQYF. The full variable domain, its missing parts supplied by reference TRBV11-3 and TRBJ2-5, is EAGVVQSPRYKIIEKKQPVAFWCNPISGHNTLYWYLQNLGQGPELLIRYENEEAVDDSQLPKDRFSAERLKGVDSTLKIQPAELGDSAVYLCASSFNGGGAKTQYFGPGTRLLVL.